A single sample is the source of the 6 T cell receptor beta chains below, sequenced in a study of Graves' ophthalmopathy and Graves' hyperthyroidism. The study amplified TCR beta CDR3 regions using RNA transcripts. Second-round multiplex PCR came after a first-round RT-PCR that employed HTBI primers. MiXCR, applied by TCRdb to the multiplex PCR reads, yields one record per CDR3 protein. Of 200,000 to 250,000 distinct CDR3 sequences in the sample, less than 55% were seen once. The sample consisted of peripheral blood. Source of these receptors: an adult man with Graves' ophthalmopathy.

The chain couples TRBV7-9 to TRBJ1-2; D is ambiguous. CDR3 size: 14 residues. Trimming removed 5 bases at V and 7 bases at J, with 17 bases between. Germline V gene data show CDR1 as SEHNR and CDR2 as FQNEAQ (reference sequence). CDR3 in amino acids: CASSRTREGSGYTF. CDR3 in DNA: TGTGCCAGCAGCAGGACTAGGGAAGGGAGTGGCTACACCTTC. Drawing the rest from reference TRBV7-9 and TRBJ1-2, the complete variable domain is DTGVSQNPRHKITKRGQNVTFRCDPISEHNRLYWYRQTLGQGPEFLTYFQNEAQLEKSRLLSDRFSAERPKGSFSTLEIQRTEQGDSAMYLCASSRTREGSGYTFGSGTRLTVV.

With respect to this clonotype: Germline is not matched at one junction end, which may reflect a read error. The genes are TRBV5-1 and TRBJ1-1; TRBD1 matches at 10 bases. The CDR3 extends over 18 amino acids. CDR1 is SGHRS, CDR2 YFSETQ, per germline. The CDR3 reads CASSLAEGTGERGTEASF. The CDR3 DNA reads TGCGCCAGCAGCTTGGCAGAGGGGACAGGGGAACGGGGCACTGAAGCTTCCTTT. Drawing the rest from reference TRBV5-1 and TRBJ1-1, the complete variable domain is KAGVTQTPRYLIKTRGQQVTLSCSPISGHRSVSWYQQTPGQGLQFLFEYFSETQRNKGNFPGRFSGRQFSNSRSEMNVSTLELGDSALYLCASSLAEGTGERGTEASFGQGTRLTVV.

The chain employs TRBV2 and TRBJ1-2, with TRBD1 as a possible D gene (6 bases). The germline V gene encodes CDR1 SNHLY and CDR2 FYNNEI. V dropped 6 bases and J dropped 8 bases, with 13 bases sitting between them. The CDR3 runs 12 residues. For the CDR3, the DNA is TGTGCCAGCAGACAGGGATGGGAAGGCTACACCTTC. Protein product: CASRQGWEGYTF.

The rearrangement uses TRBV25-1 and TRBJ2-7; tentative D call: TRBD1 (6 bases). The germline V and J ends were trimmed by 4 bases and 9 bases, with 16 bases remaining between them. Germline V gene lookup returns CDR1 MGHDK and CDR2 SYGVNS. This CDR3 spans 13 amino acids. The CDR3 is CASSVRDTRGQYF. CDR3 coding DNA: TGTGCCAGCAGTGTCCGGGACACAAGAGGGCAGTACTTC.

The rearrangement links TRBV7-8 to TRBJ1-6; D is possibly TRBD1 (5 bases). V dropped 4 bases and J dropped 15 bases, with 16 bases sitting between them. The CDR3 extends over 13 amino acids. Germline V gene data show CDR1 as SGHVS and CDR2 as FQNEAQ. The chain's CDR3 is CASSSNRRDLLHF. In DNA form, the CDR3 reads TGTGCCAGCAGCTCGAACCGCAGGGATCTCCTCCACTTT.

On this clonotype: A much larger clone lies one base from this, so it may be a read error. The V and J genes are TRBV29-1 and TRBJ1-1; maybe TRBD1 (5 bases). V was cut by 3 bases and J by 4 bases, with 12 bases left in between. The CDR3 loop spans 13 amino acids. Germline V lookup: CDR1 SQVTM, CDR2 ANQGSEA. DNA of the CDR3: TGCAGCGTTGAGCTCAGGGTCGTCACTGAAGCTTTCTTT. Amino acids: CSVELRVVTEAFF. The full variable domain, completed using reference TRBV29-1 and TRBJ1-1, is SAVISQKPSRDICQRGTSLTIQCQVDSQVTMMFWYRQQPGQSLTLIATANQGSEATYESGFVIDKFPISRPNLTFSTLTVSNMSPEDSSIYLCSVELRVVTEAFFGQGTRLTVV.